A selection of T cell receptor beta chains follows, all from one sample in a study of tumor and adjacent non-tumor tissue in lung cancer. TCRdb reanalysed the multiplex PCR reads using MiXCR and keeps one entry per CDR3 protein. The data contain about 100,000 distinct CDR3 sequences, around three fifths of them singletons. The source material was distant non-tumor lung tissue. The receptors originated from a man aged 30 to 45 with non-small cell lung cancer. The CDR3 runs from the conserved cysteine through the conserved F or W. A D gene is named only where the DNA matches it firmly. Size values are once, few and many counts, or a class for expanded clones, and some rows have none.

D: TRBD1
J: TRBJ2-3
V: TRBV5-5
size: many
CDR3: CASSPRTGGDTQYF
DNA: TGTGCCAGCAGCCCGAGGACAGGAGGAGATACGCAGTATTTT

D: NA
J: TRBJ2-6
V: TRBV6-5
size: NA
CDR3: CASVGSSDSGVNVLTF
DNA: TGTGCCAGCGTGGGCTCTTCGGACTCCGGGGTCAACGTCCTGACTTTC

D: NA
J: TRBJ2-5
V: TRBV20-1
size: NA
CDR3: CSVKLGQETQYF
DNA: TGCAGTGTTAAATTGGGACAAGAGACCCAGTACTTC

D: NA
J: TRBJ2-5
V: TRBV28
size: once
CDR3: CASSGAWETQYF
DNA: TGTGCCAGCTCAGGGGCATGGGAGACCCAATACTTC

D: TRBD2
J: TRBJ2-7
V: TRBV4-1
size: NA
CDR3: CASSHLWDYRYEQYF
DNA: TGCGCCAGCAGCCATCTATGGGACTATCGTTACGAGCAGTACTTC

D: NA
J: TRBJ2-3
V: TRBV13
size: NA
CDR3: CASSRDKGRTDTQYF
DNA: TGTGCCAGCAGCCGGGACAAGGGTCGGACAGATACGCAGTATTTT

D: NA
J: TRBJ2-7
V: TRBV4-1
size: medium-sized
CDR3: CASSQDEMGQTYEQYF
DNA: TGCGCCAGCAGCCAAGATGAGATGGGACAAACCTACGAGCAGTACTTC

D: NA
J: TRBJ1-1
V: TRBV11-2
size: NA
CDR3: CVSSPTVNTEAFF
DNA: TGTGTCAGCAGCCCGACGGTGAACACTGAAGCTTTCTTT

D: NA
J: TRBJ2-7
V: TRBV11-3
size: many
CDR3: CASKLTDFSYEQYF
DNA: TGTGCCAGCAAATTAACAGACTTCTCCTACGAGCAGTACTTC

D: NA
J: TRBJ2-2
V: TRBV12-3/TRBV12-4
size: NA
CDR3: CANSLQITGELFF
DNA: TGTGCCAACAGTTTACAGATCACCGGGGAACTGTTTTTT

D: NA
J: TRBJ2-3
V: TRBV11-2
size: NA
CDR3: CASSLVPDTQYF
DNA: TGCGCCAGCAGCTTAGTCCCAGATACGCAGTATTTT

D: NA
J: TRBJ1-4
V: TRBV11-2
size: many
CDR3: CASNNRATNEKLFF
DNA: TGTGCCAGCAACAACAGGGCAACTAATGAAAAACTGTTTTTT

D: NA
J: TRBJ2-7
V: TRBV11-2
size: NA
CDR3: CASSLSREQYF
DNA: TGTGCCAGCAGCTTAAGCCGGGAGCAGTACTTC

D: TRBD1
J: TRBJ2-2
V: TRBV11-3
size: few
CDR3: CASSLGTGSTNTGELFF
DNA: TGTGCCAGCAGCTTAGGGACAGGGTCGACGAACACCGGGGAGCTGTTTTTT

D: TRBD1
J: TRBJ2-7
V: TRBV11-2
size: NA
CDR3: CASRRTGASYEQYF
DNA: TGTGCCAGCAGAAGGACAGGGGCCTCCTACGAGCAGTACTTC

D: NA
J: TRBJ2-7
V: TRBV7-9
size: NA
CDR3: CASSLTDSSYEHYF
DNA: TGTGCCAGCAGCCTTACCGACTCAAGCTACGAGCACTACTTC

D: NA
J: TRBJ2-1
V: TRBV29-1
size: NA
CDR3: CSMEERSYNEQFF
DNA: TGCAGCATGGAAGAACGGTCCTACAATGAGCAGTTCTTC

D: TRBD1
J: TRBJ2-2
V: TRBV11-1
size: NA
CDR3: CASNLKGQGARQELFF
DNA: TGTGCCAGCAACTTAAAGGGACAGGGGGCGCGGCAGGAGCTGTTTTTT

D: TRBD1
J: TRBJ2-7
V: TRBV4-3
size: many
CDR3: CASSPAHPDRGYEQYF
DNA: TGCGCCAGCAGCCCCGCGCATCCCGACAGGGGCTACGAGCAGTACTTC

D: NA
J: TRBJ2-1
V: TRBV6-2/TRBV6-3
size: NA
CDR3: CASTAVPYNEEFF
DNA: TGTGCCAGCACGGCGGTCCCCTACAATGAGGAGTTCTTC

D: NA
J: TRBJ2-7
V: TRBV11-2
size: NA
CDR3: CASSLESSEQYF
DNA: TGTGCCAGCAGCTTAGAAAGTTCCGAGCAGTACTTC

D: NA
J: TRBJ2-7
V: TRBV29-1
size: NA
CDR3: CSVQPGFSYEWYF
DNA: TGCAGCGTTCAACCGGGCTTCTCCTACGAGTGGTACTTC

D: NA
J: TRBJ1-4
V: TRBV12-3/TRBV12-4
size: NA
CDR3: CPSSLDTTGTKEKLFF
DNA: TGTCCCAGCAGTTTAGATACAACAGGGACGAAGGAAAAACTGTTTTTT

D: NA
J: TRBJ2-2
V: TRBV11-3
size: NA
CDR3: CASSSVAANTGELFF
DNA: TGTGCCAGCAGCTCAGTGGCGGCGAACACGGGGGAGCTGTTTTTT

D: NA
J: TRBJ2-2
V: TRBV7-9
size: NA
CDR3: CASSQVAQNTGELFF
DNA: TGTGCCAGCAGTCAGGTGGCCCAAAACACCGGGGAGCTGTTTTTT

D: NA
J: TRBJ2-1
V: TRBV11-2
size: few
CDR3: CASSLTGGTYNDQFF
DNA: TGTGCCAGCAGCTTGACTGGCGGGACCTACAATGACCAGTTCTTC

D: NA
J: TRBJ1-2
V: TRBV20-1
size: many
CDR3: CSARVGTSYGYTF
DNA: TGCAGTGCTAGAGTAGGCACCTCCTATGGCTACACCTTC

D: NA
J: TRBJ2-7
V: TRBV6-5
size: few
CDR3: CASKRTYIGWEQYF
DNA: TGTGCCAGCAAAAGGACATATATCGGATGGGAGCAGTACTTC

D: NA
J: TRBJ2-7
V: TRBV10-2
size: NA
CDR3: CASSETGRPYEQYF
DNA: TGCGCCAGCAGTGAGACAGGGCGACCCTACGAGCAGTACTTC

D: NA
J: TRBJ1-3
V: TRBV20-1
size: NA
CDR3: CTAKQQSGSTIYF
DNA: TGCACTGCTAAGCAACAGTCAGGAAGCACCATATATTTT

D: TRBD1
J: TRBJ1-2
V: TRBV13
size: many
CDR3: CASSLGQGAPGYTF
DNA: TGTGCCAGCAGCTTAGGCCAGGGGGCGCCCGGCTACACCTTC

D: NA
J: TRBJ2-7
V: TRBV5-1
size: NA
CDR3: CASSPWTADYDQYF
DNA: TGCGCCAGCAGCCCATGGACAGCCGACTACGATCAGTACTTC

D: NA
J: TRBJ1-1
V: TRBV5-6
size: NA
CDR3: CVSSSSVMNTEAFF
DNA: TGTGTCAGCAGCTCCTCAGTAATGAACACTGAAGCTTTCTTT

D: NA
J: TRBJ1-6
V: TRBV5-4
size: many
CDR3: CASSSQYETALHF
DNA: TGTGCCAGCAGCAGTCAGTACGAGACGGCCCTCCACTTT

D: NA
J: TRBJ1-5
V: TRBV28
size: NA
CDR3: CASSLHISNQPQHF
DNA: TGTGCCAGCAGCTTACATATTAGCAATCAGCCCCAGCATTTT

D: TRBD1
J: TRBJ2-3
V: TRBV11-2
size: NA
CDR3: CTSRWRDRGRSDTHYF
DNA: TGTACCAGCAGGTGGAGGGACAGGGGGCGCTCAGATACGCACTATTTT

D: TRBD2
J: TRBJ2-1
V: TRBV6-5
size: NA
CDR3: CAATSGRVHEQFF
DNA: TGTGCCGCTACTAGCGGGAGGGTCCATGAGCAGTTCTTC

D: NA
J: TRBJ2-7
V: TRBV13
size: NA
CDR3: CASSLKTDHYEQYF
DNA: TGTGCCAGCAGCCTCAAGACAGACCACTACGAGCAGTACTTC

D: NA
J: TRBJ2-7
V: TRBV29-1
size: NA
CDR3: CSGDSETSSYEQYF
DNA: TGCAGCGGTGACTCCGAGACTAGTTCTTACGAGCAGTACTTC

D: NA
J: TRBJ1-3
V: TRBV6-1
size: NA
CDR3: CASCEFWAPEGTRNTIYF
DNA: TGTGCCAGCTGTGAATTTTGGGCCCCCGAGGGTACAAGAAACACCATATATTTT

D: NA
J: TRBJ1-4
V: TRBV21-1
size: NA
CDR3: CASPRTETGNEKLFF
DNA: TGTGCCAGCCCAAGGACCGAGACAGGTAATGAAAAACTGTTTTTT

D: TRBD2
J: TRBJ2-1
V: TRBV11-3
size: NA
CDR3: CTSSTRSGGALNAQFF
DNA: TGTACCAGCAGCACTCGAAGCGGGGGGGCCCTCAATGCGCAGTTCTTC

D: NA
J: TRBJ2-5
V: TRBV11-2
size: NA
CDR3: CASSLAGETQHF
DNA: TGTGCCAGCAGCCTGGCTGGGGAGACCCAGCACTTC

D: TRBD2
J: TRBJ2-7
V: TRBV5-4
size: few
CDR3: CASSLTLAGGPYEQYF
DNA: TGTGCCAGCAGCTTGACGCTAGCGGGAGGGCCCTACGAGCAGTACTTC

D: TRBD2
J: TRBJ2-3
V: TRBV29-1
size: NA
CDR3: CGVEDPTSGYFDHTDTQYF
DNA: TGCGGCGTTGAAGATCCGACTAGCGGTTATTTCGACCACACAGATACGCAGTATTTT

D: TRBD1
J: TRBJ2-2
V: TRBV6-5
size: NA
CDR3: CASSPDRTSFFWELFF
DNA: TGTGCCAGCAGCCCGGACAGGACCAGCTTTTTCTGGGAGCTGTTTTTT

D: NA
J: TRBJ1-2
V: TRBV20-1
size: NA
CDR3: CRVRRTYGYTF
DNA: TGCAGGGTTAGGAGGACCTATGGCTACACCTTC

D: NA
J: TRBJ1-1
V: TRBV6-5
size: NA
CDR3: CASGALDGYTEAFF
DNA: TGTGCCAGCGGAGCCCTGGACGGCTACACTGAAGCTTTCTTT

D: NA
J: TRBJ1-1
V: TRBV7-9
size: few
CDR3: CASSFPGGTLGGTEAFF
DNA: TGTGCCAGCAGCTTTCCGGGGGGGACTCTCGGAGGTACTGAAGCTTTCTTT

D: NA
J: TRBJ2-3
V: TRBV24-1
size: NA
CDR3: CVTSDSTTDKQYF
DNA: TGTGTCACCAGTGATTCTACCACAGATAAGCAGTATTTT

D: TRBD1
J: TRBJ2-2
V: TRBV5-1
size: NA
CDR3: CASSYGQGATGELLF
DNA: TGCGCCAGCAGCTATGGACAGGGGGCCACCGGGGAGCTGCTTTTT

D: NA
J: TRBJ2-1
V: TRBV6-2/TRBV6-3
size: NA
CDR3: CASNSTVLARYNEQFF
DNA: TGTGCCAGCAATTCAACCGTACTGGCGCGGTACAATGAGCAGTTCTTC

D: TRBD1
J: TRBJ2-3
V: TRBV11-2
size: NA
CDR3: CVSSPRHLQGMSTDTQYF
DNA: TGTGTCAGCAGCCCGCGCCACCTACAGGGGATGAGCACAGATACGCAATATTTT

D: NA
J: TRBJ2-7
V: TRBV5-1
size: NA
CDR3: CASSLDRSSYEQYF
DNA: TGCGCCAGCAGCTTGGACCGCAGCTCCTACGAGCAGTACTTC

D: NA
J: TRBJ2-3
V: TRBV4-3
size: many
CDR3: CASSLRPPGPYPDTQYF
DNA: TGCGCCAGCAGCCTCCGTCCCCCGGGCCCCTACCCAGATACGCAGTATTTT

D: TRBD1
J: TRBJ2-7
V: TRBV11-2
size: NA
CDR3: CGSSIVRTGLGEQYF
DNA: TGTGGCAGCAGCATCGTCCGGACAGGGCTGGGCGAGCAGTACTTC

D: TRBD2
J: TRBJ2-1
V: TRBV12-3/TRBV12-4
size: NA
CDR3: CASSCRLAGGSWNEQFF
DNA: TGTGCTAGCAGTTGCAGGCTAGCGGGGGGCTCGTGGAATGAGCAGTTCTTC

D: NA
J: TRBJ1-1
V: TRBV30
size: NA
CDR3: CAWSVGINTEAFF
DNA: TGTGCCTGGAGTGTGGGGATAAACACTGAAGCTTTCTTT

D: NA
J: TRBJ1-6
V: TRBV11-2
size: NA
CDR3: CVSSSPGSLFHLHF
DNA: TGTGTCAGCAGCTCCCCGGGCAGCTTATTCCACCTCCACTTT

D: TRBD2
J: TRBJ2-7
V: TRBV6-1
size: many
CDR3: CASSEAGDYYEQYF
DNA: TGTGCCAGCAGTGAAGCGGGGGACTACTACGAGCAGTACTTC